This T cell receptor beta chain was sequenced for a study of human T cells and chemical hapten exposure (TCRdb year 2021). Concerning the study at large: Libraries were pooled for sequencing, and per-sample TCR yields varied mainly because of small differences in library volumes within the pool. The study tracked peripheral blood TCR repertoire changes in vivo during primary and secondary sensitization to the hapten diphenylcyclopropenone (DPC) in alopecia patients. Both TCR alpha and TCR beta chains were sequenced from each blood RNA sample.

Per the publication, the time point label means: healthy volunteer bleed at 6 weeks. Total RNA was isolated from unfractionated whole blood collected in Tempus Blood RNA tubes. Five or six healthy volunteers served as TCR sequencing controls and were bled at day 0, 2 weeks and 6 weeks. The germline V gene (reference sequence) specifies SGHNT as CDR1 and YYREEE as CDR2. The CDR3 numbers 15 residues from cysteine through phenylalanine. The read is trimmed to its CDR3 DNA, 45 bases read in frame from base 1. The junction shows trimming of 1 base on V and 9 bases on J, plus 14 bases between the germline ends. Broad study findings and their caveats: Repeated subsampling changed both the strength of the expansion versus patch-test correlation and the threshold at which the correlation became significant. DPC sensitization did not change how many TCRs were above 1 in 1000 frequency, and no evidence was found of alterations in global repertoire structure.

The method behind the library was RACE. The instrument was a NextSeq 500. During library preparation, unique molecular identifiers were attached to individual cDNA molecules so that TCRs could be counted in a quantitative, reproducible way. On the authors' methods: Samples had a median of roughly 98,000 TCRs, with a range from about 23,224 to 750,000. V, J and CDR3 annotation of the TCR reads was performed with the Decombinator software suite. For the PS versus PT1 abundance plots, all samples were subsampled to the same number of TCRs (28,000). TCRs were defined as expanded if absent before sensitization and observed at least eight times at the 2-week time point. TCRdb reprocessing: public reads trimmed at Q25 with fastp, clones called with MiXCR, in-frame beta chains kept. Rows with a matching CDR3 protein are joined into one entry that keeps the most common DNA and genes. These V and J calls derive from TCRdb rather than the authors' analysis. This sample lists some 77,000 distinct CDR3 sequences; around 9.4% were detected once. Jointly, the top ten make up about 1.7% of the sample.

A remark on this clonotype: Its specific antigen is unknown. No qualities accompany the bases; no much larger clone lies one base away.

The chain joins TRBV5-4 to TRBJ1-6, with the D segment identity uncertain. The source of this sequence is a female donor in good health. Some clones in this sample may be carry-over from other donors' samples. The sequencing input was whole blood. The CDR3 region: CASSLFLAGSSPLHF. Read as DNA, the sequence is TGTGCCAGCAGCTTGTTTTTGGCAGGTTCTTCACCCCTCCACTTT.